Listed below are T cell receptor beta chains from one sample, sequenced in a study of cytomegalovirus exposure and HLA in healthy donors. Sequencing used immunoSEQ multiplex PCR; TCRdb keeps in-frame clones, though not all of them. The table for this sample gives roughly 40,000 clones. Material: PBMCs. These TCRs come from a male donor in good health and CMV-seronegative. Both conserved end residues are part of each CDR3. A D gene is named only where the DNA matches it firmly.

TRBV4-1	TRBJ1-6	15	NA	TGCGCCAGCAGCCACGGGACTGCCCTTAATTCACCCCTCCACTTT	CASSHGTALNSPLHF
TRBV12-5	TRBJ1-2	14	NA	TGTGCTAGTGGTCCCGACCACAGGGTGGAGGGCTACACCTTC	CASGPDHRVEGYTF
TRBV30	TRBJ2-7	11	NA	TGTGCCTGGAGCATACTCTACGAGCAGTACTTC	CAWSILYEQYF
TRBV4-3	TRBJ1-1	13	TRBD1	TGCGCCAGCAGGCAGACAGGGAACCACGAAGCTTTCTTT	CASRQTGNHEAFF
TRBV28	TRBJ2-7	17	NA	TGTGCCACCGAATTGGGGGGGCTACTAGCAACGACATACGAGCAGTACTTC	CATELGGLLATTYEQYF
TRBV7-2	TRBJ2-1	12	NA	TGTGCCAGCAGCTTAGTGTCAGGTGAGCAGTTCTTC	CASSLVSGEQFF
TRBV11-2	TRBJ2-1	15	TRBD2	TGTGCCAGCAGCCCCGGGAGGAGCTCCTACAATGAGCAGTTCTTC	CASSPGRSSYNEQFF
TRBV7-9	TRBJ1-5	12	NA	TGTGCCAGCAGCTCATTCAATCAGCCCCAGCATTTT	CASSSFNQPQHF
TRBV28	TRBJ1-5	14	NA	TGTGCCAGCAGCCAAGGGGATTGGGCTCAGCCCCAGCATTTT	CASSQGDWAQPQHF
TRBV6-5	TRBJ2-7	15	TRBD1	TGTGCCAGCAGTCGACAGGGCGAGGCAGCCTACGAGCAGTACTTC	CASSRQGEAAYEQYF
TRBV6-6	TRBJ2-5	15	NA	TGTGCCAGCAGTTACTACGCGGCAAACCAAGAGACCCAGTACTTC	CASSYYAANQETQYF